This T cell receptor (beta chain) was identified during a study of blood T cell repertoires in COVID-19 (dated by TCRdb to about 2020). About the study as a whole: The collaborator samples originated in the United States, Italy and Spain and spanned the acute and convalescent phases of COVID-19. The material from the prospective study consisted of cDNA or gDNA derived from T cells, B-cell-depleted T cells, or PBMCs. The dataset comprised deeply sampled blood TCRbeta repertoires from subjects exposed to, actively infected with, or recovered from COVID-19. The repertoires were released in a freely available public database meant as a resource for research on the immune response to SARS-CoV-2. Samples were obtained from the ongoing ImmuneRACE study (first 160 participants) and from some 1,300 subjects provided by 6 global collaborators. A de-identified subject ID, COVID-19 status, age in years and sex were almost always included in the sample metadata. Where available, HLA class I and class II types were obtained from metadata supplied by the sample provider rather than from assay-based typing.

TCRbeta CDR3 regions were amplified from genomic DNA using the immunoSEQ Assay, a bias-controlled multiplex PCR. Processing in the source paper ran as follows. The number of nucleated cells in each sample was estimated by amplification of reference gene primers within the assay. Sequence reads were collapsed and filtered to measure the absolute abundance of every unique TCRbeta CDR3 rearrangement. For each sample, productive Simpson clonality was calculated by taking the square root of Simpson's diversity index across productive rearrangements. The table was pulled from immuneACCESS by TCRdb, which kept in-frame rearrangements only. Such tables lose some clones; where checked, under half of the loss comes from unresolved V genes, and the rest has no known cause. V, J and clone size were drawn from that table, and D and trimming were deduced from the DNA. The sample table lists about 130,000 clones, around 89% of them with a count of one. Clones ranked in the top ten supply roughly 18% of the sample.

Note on this clone: Its antigen remains unidentified. Base qualities were left out, and no much larger clone turns up one base away. The same CDR3 also results from other DNA sequences found in this sample.

What the study reported, not specific to this receptor: Clinical and demographic metadata were provided uncurated, with the amount varying by source and participant.

Each collaborating institution followed its own protocols to collect whole blood in K2EDTA tubes. For TCRbeta analysis, collaborators shipped samples in one of three forms: frozen whole blood, isolated PBMCs, or DNA extracted from either of those sample types. The CDR3 sequence holds 15 residues, the cysteine and phenylalanine included. Here the CDR3 DNA is all that survives: 45 bases in frame from base 1. As encoded in the germline V gene (reference sequence), CDR1 is SGHNT while CDR2 is YYREEE. V was cut back by 4 bases and J by 0 bases, leaving a gap of 12 bases between them. Rearrangement joined TRBV5-4 to TRBJ2-3; the D segment could be TRBD2, given 7 matching bases. Input material: peripheral blood. The sequence came from a man aged 45 to 65 with active or convalescent COVID-19. CDR3 region: CASSRGGPSTDTQYF. The base sequence is TGTGCCAGCAGCCGCGGGGGCCCTAGCACAGATACGCAGTATTTT.